The clone carrying this T cell receptor beta chain came up a few times. The antigen is undetermined. MiXCR, applied by TCRdb to the 5' RACE reads, yields one record per CDR3 protein. The repertoire holds about 690,000 distinct CDR3 sequences, with 5.5% to 6.5% as singletons. Trimming removed 2 bases from V and 8 bases from J, with 21 bases in between. Germline assignment: CDR1 KGHDR and CDR2 SFDVKD. The CDR3 runs to 17 residues. The sample originates from a study of identical twins. Study findings and constraints: Invariant MAIT and iNKT cells are populations that could partly confound zero-insertion analyses. Conclusions leaned on cross-sectional statistical analysis and did not track the same donors over time.

Healthy Caucasian donors formed the entire cohort. The sequence derives from a man aged 18 to 35 in good health. Sequenced input: naive T cells sorted from blood. This chain joins TRBV24-1 and TRBJ2-1; D is unclear. CDR3 sequence (DNA): TGTGCCACCAGTGATTCGACGCATATCTGGGCCCCCGATGAGCAGTTCTTC. Translation: CATSDSTHIWAPDEQFF.